This T cell receptor (beta chain) comes out of a study of Ad26.COV2.S vaccination and SARS-CoV-2 variants. After removal of 5 bases from V and 2 bases from J, the junction contained 9 bases not matched to a gene. The CDR3 contains 16 residues. Germline V lookup: CDR1 KGHDR, CDR2 SFDVKD. Generated by immunoSEQ multiplex PCR, the TCRdb table keeps only in-frame clones and is missing some. The data show roughly 380,000 clones, approximately 84% seen once. Treatment given: 15 to 20 received Ad26.COV2.S at low or high dose, single or two shots; about 5 received placebo; per-sample allocation not given. After the first vaccine or placebo injection, samples were drawn on day 63.

The sample was peripheral blood, taken in a trial of Ad26.COV2.S vaccine versus placebo. The receptor was derived from a person aged 18-60 years who received the Ad26.COV2.S COVID-19 vaccine or a placebo. The rearrangement uses TRBV24-1 and TRBJ2-3; 7 bases are shared with TRBD1. The CDR3 region is CATSGDRVSDTDTQYF. The CDR3 DNA is TGTGCCACCAGTGGAGACAGGGTGTCGGACACAGATACGCAGTATTTT.